Sequencing of this T cell receptor beta chain was carried out in a study of T cells in tumors after PD-1 blockade. Study background: Some patients also took daily vismodegib 150 mg during anti-PD-1 treatment. Peripheral blood samples averaged about 33,000 unique clonotypes and more than 90,000 templates.

On this clone: Its antigen remains unknown.

Libraries were prepared by immunoSEQ multiplex PCR; TCRdb keeps only in-frame clonotypes and omits some of them. This sample has approximately 45,000 clones, with approximately 79% found just once. The CDR3 is made up of 13 amino acids. Germline CDR1 reads SGHNT; CDR2 reads YYREEE (reference sequence). The ends were cut back, 3 bases at V and 8 bases at J, with 11 bases in the middle. Study-wide points: Blood contained about 38% of the tumor's TCR clonotypes.

The chain links TRBV5-4 to TRBJ2-2; the D is unclear. The sequence was obtained from a human donor with advanced basal cell or squamous cell carcinoma (not recorded which). The sample here was PBMCs, taken before anti-PD-1 therapy. The CDR3 sequence: CASSSILNGELFF. CDR3 coding DNA: TGTGCCAGCAGCTCGATCCTGAATGGGGAGCTGTTTTTT.